One sample yielded the 11 T cell receptor beta chains listed below, sequenced in a study of T-cell memory formation after mild COVID-19. TCRdb reanalysed the 5' RACE reads using MiXCR and keeps one entry per CDR3 protein. Of some 120,000 distinct CDR3 sequences listed, about a sixth are singletons. Material for sequencing was PBMCs or a T cell subset sorted from them (not recorded which). The receptor set was obtained from a man aged 18 to 30 who had mild COVID-19 (a few samples of this study predate the infection). Cell type and time point are not known.

V and J are TRBV6-5 and TRBJ1-5; possibly TRBD1 for D (5 bases). The germline CDR1 and CDR2 sequences are MNHEY and SVGAGI. The CDR3 has 15 amino acids. V was cut by 4 bases and J by 2 bases, with 12 bases left in between. The CDR3: CASSSRDGGNQPQHF. CDR3 coding DNA: TGTGCCAGCAGTTCCCGGGACGGAGGCAATCAGCCCCAGCATTTT.

This clonotype appeared many times. The chain uses TRBV12-3 or TRBV12-4 and TRBJ2-2; a weak D match, TRBD1 (6 bases). The CDR3 covers 13 residues. Trimming cost V 5 bases and J 10 bases, with 14 bases left between them. The CDR3 region has the DNA TGTGCCAGCAGTCCAGGGGACCCTTTGGAGCTGTTTTTT. Its protein product is CASSPGDPLELFF.

The J gene is TRBJ1-4, the V gene TRBV6-6; possibly TRBD1 for D (5 bases). The CDR3 runs 15 residues. Germline lookup yields CDR1 MNHNY and CDR2 SVGAGI (reference sequence). The V and J ends lost 0 bases and 8 bases respectively, with 13 bases between them. CDR3 in DNA: TGTGCCAGCAGTTACTCGAAGCAGGGAGGGGAAAAACTGTTTTTT. This sequence encodes CASSYSKQGGEKLFF.

The chain carries TRBV2 and TRBJ2-2; no definite D call. Trimming stripped 4 bases from V and 0 bases from J, with 6 bases between. From germline, CDR1 is SNHLY and CDR2 FYNNEI. CDR3 size: 14 residues. CDR3 protein: CASSVRPNTGELFF. The CDR3 DNA reads as TGTGCCAGCAGTGTCAGACCGAACACCGGGGAGCTGTTTTTT.

The chain combines TRBV7-9 with TRBJ1-6, with a weak D call TRBD1 (5 bases). Trimming cost V 1 base and J 5 bases, with 9 bases left between them. CDR3 length: 15 residues. In germline, CDR1 is SEHNR, CDR2 FQNEAQ (reference sequence). CDR3 protein: CASSLVDSHNSPLHF. The CDR3 region has the DNA TGTGCCAGCAGCTTAGTAGACAGTCATAATTCACCCCTCCACTTT.

Note on this clonotype: The junction does not match germline at one end; this may be a read error. The chain links TRBV4-2 to TRBJ1-1; D gene uncertain. Germline V lookup: CDR1 LGHNA, CDR2 YNFKEQ. CDR3 length: 16 amino acids. The CDR3 nucleotides are TGTGCCAGAAGCCAATCACACGGACGGTTGAACACTGAAGCTTTCTTT. Translation: CARSQSHGRLNTEAFF.

This clonotype was observed a handful of times. V and J are TRBV9 and TRBJ2-3, with TRBD1 as a possible D gene (5 bases). Germline lookup yields CDR1 SGDLS and CDR2 YYNGEE. This CDR3 is 15 amino acids long. V lost 3 bases, J lost 1 base, and 12 bases lay in between. The CDR3 reads CASSALSTGTDTQYF. The CDR3 DNA follows: TGTGCCAGCAGCGCCCTCTCGACAGGCACAGATACGCAGTATTTT.

At least ten counts were recorded for this clonotype. The chain couples TRBV6-5 to TRBJ2-5; D perhaps matches TRBD1 (6 bases). V was clipped by 5 bases and J by 4 bases, with 14 bases between them. The CDR3 runs to 14 residues. Germline values: CDR1 MNHEY, CDR2 SVGAGI. The DNA of the CDR3 is TGTGCCAGCAGTCGAACAGGGCTAAGAGAGACCCAGTACTTC. Translated: CASSRTGLRETQYF.

V and J are TRBV28 and TRBJ2-3; D gene unclear. Germline V gives CDR1 MDHEN, CDR2 SYDVKM. The CDR3 totals 14 residues. Trimming removed 7 bases from V and 6 bases from J, with 17 bases in between. CDR3 bases: TGTGCCAGCACAACCTCCGCCATAGTGGATACGCAGTATTTT. Its protein product is CASTTSAIVDTQYF.

This clonotype has just a few counts. The rearrangement links TRBV12-3 or TRBV12-4 to TRBJ2-3; D is unresolved. This CDR3 contains 12 residues. With 5 bases removed from V and 7 bases from J, the gap between germline ends came to 10 bases. The CDR3 DNA reads TGTGCCAGCAGTCGAACTCGCAATACGCAGTATTTT. This codes for CASSRTRNTQYF.

The chain employs TRBV2 and TRBJ1-2; D uncertain. CDR3 size: 12 residues. CDR1 and CDR2 from the germline V gene are SNHLY and FYNNEI. V lost 7 bases, J lost 4 bases, and 10 bases lay in between. The DNA for the CDR3 is TGTGCCAGCAAAAGGGATATCTATGGCTACACCTTC. Translating it yields CASKRDIYGYTF. The full variable domain, completed using reference TRBV2 and TRBJ1-2, is EPEVTQTPSHQVTQMGQEVILRCVPISNHLYFYWYRQILGQKVEFLVSFYNNEISEKSEIFDDQFSVERPDGSNFTLKIRSTKLEDSAMYFCASKRDIYGYTFGSGTRLTVV.